This T cell receptor (beta chain) was found in a study of neurological immune-mediated disorders. By 5'RACE with 10-nucleotide random UMIs, the cDNA was made. One entry per CDR3 protein results from TCRdb running MiXCR on the 5' RACE reads. The data show more than 45,000 distinct CDR3 sequences, about 3.7% seen once. This clonotype was recorded many times. The antigen remains undetermined. Overall study findings and caveats: TCR-beta repertoires seemed private in all groups, with no expanded CDR3 amino acid sequences shared. With the multiple sclerosis repertoire cluster, none of the clinical or MRI features showed an association. One related-CDR3 cluster, which may be a signature, held the repertoires of 18 of 34 multiple sclerosis patients after phylogenetic grouping.

The CDR3 has 15 residues. Trimming took 2 bases from V and 7 from J; bases not matched to a gene: 11. Germline lookup yields CDR1 SGHDT and CDR2 YYEEEE. The chain combines TRBV5-6 with TRBJ2-7; TRBD2 matches 8 bases. The clonotype originates from a man in his forties with multiple sclerosis. Material: PBMCs. CDR3 loop: CASSFLGLAKGEQYF. The CDR3 DNA reads as TGTGCCAGCAGCTTTCTCGGACTAGCAAAAGGGGAGCAGTACTTC. Variable domain in full (rest from reference TRBV5-6 and TRBJ2-7): DAGVTQSPTHLIKTRGQQVTLRCSPKSGHDTVSWYQQALGQGPQFIFQYYEEEERQRGNFPDRFSGHQFPNYSSELNVNALLLGDSALYLCASSFLGLAKGEQYFGPGTRLTVT.